This T cell receptor (beta chain) is from a study of shared clonotypes between healthy human individuals (TCRdb year 2020). About the investigation overall: The cohort comprised a couple of women and a few men aged 18 to 49 years. To estimate repertoire size and how much clonotype sharing occurs between individuals, the study deeply sequenced the blood TCR repertoires of roughly 5 healthy adults. For each donor, CD4 naive and CD4 memory were each given three plates, CD8 naive was given two plates, and CD8 memory was given one plate. To increase sequencing depth and limit assay-specific biases, different laboratories used diverse techniques to prepare libraries and sequence TCR repertoires. Leukapheresis yielded between about 0.94 and 8.9 billion PBMCs per donor.

About this clone itself: Its target antigen remains unknown. Base qualities are missing; no much larger clone stands one base away.

Healthy HIV-negative adults with no recently reported acute infections or vaccinations were included as donors. Only Caucasian adults living in Nashville, Tennessee, USA were represented among the donors. CD4+ T cells were enriched by magnetic negative selection, after which naive cells were positively selected on CD45RA and the negative fraction was taken as the memory subset. Blood was obtained by leukapheresis, after which PBMCs were separated by Ficoll-Histopaque density gradient centrifugation and cryopreserved in liquid nitrogen vapor phase. Analytical flow cytometry was used to check the purity and quantity of every magnetically sorted T cell population. From each sorted fraction, genomic DNA was isolated and quantified by UV absorbance on a Nanodrop 2000c. Using the deep immunoSEQ assay, multiplex PCR amplified TCR CDR3 regions from genomic DNA. Extracted genomic DNA from each cell subset was distributed evenly across all wells of several immunoSEQ 96-well plates, and each plate was treated as a replicate. For sorted subsets, 150 to 250 ng of genomic DNA, equivalent to some 30,000 T cell genomes, went into each replicate PCR. Purified libraries were quantified with a Qubit 3.0 fluorometer, sized on a Bioanalyzer 2100, and re-quantified with the KAPA Library Quantification kit. Each immunoSEQ 96-well plate was sequenced on its own single-read 150-cycle Illumina NextSeq 550 flow cell. The published analysis was carried out like this. Because only junctional sequences without quality scores were contained in the immunoSEQ output, filtering matching that applied to full-length reads could not be performed. Sequences were annotated with PyIR, a Python wrapper for IgBLAST v1.9, using IMGT germline references to assign V/J genes and CDR3. Any read was removed if the V/J assignment was weak (E-value above 1e-6), the CDR3 was missing, or the read contained stop codons, out-of-frame junctions, or ambiguous translated residues. V3J clonotypes were defined as sequences sharing an identical inferred V gene, J gene, and CDR3 amino acid sequence. The percentage overlap between two repertoires was calculated by dividing the number of shared unique clonotypes by the size of the smaller repertoire. RTK rarefaction, the Chao1 estimator, and Recon v2.1 estimates of unobserved clonotypes were used to assess repertoire richness. Generation probabilities were computed with OLGA for all TCRbeta clonotypes obtained by the gDNA method from a handful of donors. TCRdb took over this immuneACCESS table, retaining in-frame rearrangements with V and J assigned. Such tables are incomplete; in checked studies, under half of the missing clones stem from an unresolved V gene, and the remainder is unexplained. V and J calls plus clone size are reproduced from that table; the DNA served to infer D and trimming. The sample table lists roughly 2,300,000 clones, 85% to 95% of them with a count of one. More than 0.35% of the sample lies in the top ten.

Paper-wide results and their limitations: Approximately 4.8% of naive CD4, around 4% of naive CD8, about 2.5% of memory CD4, and 0.35% to 0.5% of memory CD8 clonotypes were shared across several donors. Only blood was sampled, and tissue TCR repertoires likely differ from those in blood. Based on pairwise subsampling, the degree of clonotype sharing among donors was expected to be affected by sequencing depth. Even with the large sequencing depth, rarefaction of the sorted-subset datasets indicated that sequencing was incomplete. Naive subsets generally had larger estimated clonotype richness than memory subsets did. Because the study included only a small number of donors, the genetic and exposure-history diversity represented was limited. Clonotypes shared by all four sorted-subset donors showed higher generation probabilities than non-shared clonotypes.

The CDR3 sequence holds 17 residues, the cysteine and phenylalanine included. Just the 51-base CDR3 DNA is kept, in frame starting at base 1. The V and J ends are trimmed by 4 bases and 0 bases, leaving 18 bases between them. The clonotype comes from a man aged 18 to 29 in good health. Some clones in this sample may be carry-over from other donors' samples. The receptor chain draws on TRBV23-1 and TRBJ1-1; the D gene assignment is ambiguous. TRBV23-1 has ORF status, its function being uncertain. Sequencing was performed on naive CD4+ T cells from PBMCs. This sample's cell subset or site label indicates: CD45RA+ positively selected. The DNA sequence is as follows: TGCGCCAGCAGTCCAAAAGTAGTCAGGCTAATGAACACTGAAGCTTTCTTT. It encodes CASSPKVVRLMNTEAFF.